Below, one T cell receptor beta chain is given with its context. The antigen is undetermined. This entry belongs to a study of cytomegalovirus exposure and HLA in healthy donors. Study observations and caveats: In a later analysis, a missense DCLRE1C variant was linked to TCR beta V- and J-gene trimming. When the data were analyzed later, several of the most significant clusters appeared to be linked to common viral pathogens.

The CDR3 consists of 14 residues. After removal of 6 bases from V and 3 bases from J, the junction contained 7 bases not matched to a gene. Germline CDR1 and CDR2: ENHRY and SYGVKD. The PCR made use of 60 Vbeta and 13 Jbeta primers. Clones were read by immunoSEQ multiplex PCR, and TCRdb kept only the in-frame ones, dropping some. The data contain around 180,000 clones, approximately 88% of them singletons. This TCR came from a boy younger than 18 in good health and CMV-seronegative. The material sequenced was PBMCs. This chain uses TRBV10-3 with TRBJ2-7; 8 bases map to TRBD2. CDR3 bases: TGTGCCATCAGAGGAACTAGCGGAGACTACGAGCAGTACTTC. This sequence encodes CAIRGTSGDYEQYF.